What follows are 3 T cell receptor beta chains derived from one specimen sequenced in a study of OX40 agonist ivuxolimab in advanced cancers. Assay: immunoSEQ multiplex PCR; the TCRdb copy retains only in-frame clones and omits some. The sample records more than 50,000 clones, approximately 90% being singletons. Here the sequenced sample was CD4+ or CD8+ T cells sorted from blood, taken in a trial of the OX40 agonist ivuxolimab. The receptors were gathered from an adult with an advanced solid tumor such as melanoma, head and neck, liver or kidney cancer.

The chain is built from TRBV5-6 and TRBJ1-3; no clear D gene. Trimming pared 4 bases from V and 4 bases from J, leaving 6 bases between. Germline CDR1 SGHDT, CDR2 YYEEEE. The CDR3 covers 12 residues. CDR3 sequence: CASSRGGNTIYF. The CDR3 DNA follows: TGTGCCAGCAGCCGGGGAGGAAACACCATATATTTT.

The chain links TRBV4-1 to TRBJ2-3, with 12 bases lining up with TRBD2. The CDR3 consists of 17 residues. The germline V gene has CDR1 MGHRA and CDR2 YSYEKL. V shed 0 bases and J 8 bases; nucleotides not matched to a gene: 9. The DNA of the CDR3 is TGCGCCAGCAGCCAAGATCAACTAGCGGGAGGCCAGTCTACGCAGTATTTT. Encoded protein: CASSQDQLAGGQSTQYF.

The chain couples TRBV28 to TRBJ2-7, with 9 bases fitting TRBD1. The CDR3 contains 16 residues. From germline, CDR1 is MDHEN and CDR2 SYDVKM. V lost 4 bases and J lost 5; bases outside the gene matches: 12. For the CDR3, the DNA is TGTGCCAGCAGTTCCTACTCGGGACAGGGTTCCAACGAGCAGTACTTC. Amino acid sequence: CASSSYSGQGSNEQYF.